This TCR beta chain was retrieved from a study of identical twins. A single record per CDR3 protein comes from TCRdb applying MiXCR to the 5' RACE reads. The sample shows approximately 250,000 distinct CDR3 sequences, under 8.5% of them seen only once. The V gene's germline CDR1 is SGDLS and CDR2 YYNGEE. The V and J ends lost 3 bases and 9 bases, in that order; junction bases with no gene match: 8. The CDR3 is made up of 15 amino acids. These same data were also listed under a study on T cells expressing NK-cell markers. In that study: Top CD8+ clonotypes included the dominant CD3+CD56+NKG2C+ clonotypes in a handful of donors.

The source of this sequence is a woman aged 18 to 35 in good health. Material for sequencing was CD8+ T cells sorted from blood. The chain recombines TRBV9 with TRBJ2-2, with 10 bases matching TRBD2. DNA of the CDR3: TGTGCCAGCAGCGCCACCGGGACTAGCGTTCGGGAGCTGTTTTTT. Its protein product is CASSATGTSVRELFF.